This TCR beta chain derives from a study of cytomegalovirus exposure and HLA in healthy donors. For the study at large: Approximately 77 million unique TCRs from HLA-typed donors were held in an early release of data.

A note on this clone: Its antigen remains unidentified.

13 Jbeta primers and 60 Vbeta primers were used for the PCR. TCRdb's copy holds only in-frame clones and misses some; the assay was immunoSEQ multiplex PCR. The table includes about 100,000 clones, approximately 80% detected once. Study outcomes and limitations: According to a later analysis, most TCR beta chains associated with CMV appeared HLA-restricted. Versus the approximately 700-donor mean, an Asian-associated ancestry cluster reportedly showed fewer N-insertions in a later analysis.

The specimen sequenced was PBMCs. The origin of this receptor is a woman between 65 and 79 years old in good health and CMV-seropositive.

The CDR3 protein is CASSFGGKSGNTGELFF. The CDR3 region has the DNA TGTGCCAGCAGTTTCGGCGGAAAGAGCGGTAACACCGGGGAGCTGTTTTTT. The chain couples TRBV27 to TRBJ2-2; a possible D gene is TRBD2 (5 bases). Germline CDR1 and CDR2: MNHEY and SMNVEV (reference sequence). The germline V and J ends were trimmed by 3 bases and 2 bases, with 16 bases remaining between them. The CDR3 is 17 residues long.